The TCR beta chain described here comes from a study of blood T cell repertoires in COVID-19. The wider study: Sites across the United States, Italy and Spain contributed samples from acute and convalescent COVID-19. From T cells, B-cell-depleted T cells, or PBMCs came the material, which was cDNA or gDNA.

The CDR3 length is 12 residues. The V gene's germline CDR1 is SQVTM and CDR2 ANQGSEA. The V end lost 7 bases, the J end lost 0 bases, and 10 bases lay between the germline ends. In the authors' methods: Amplified reference gene primers provided the basis for estimating nucleated cell counts. Sequencing was performed with immunoSEQ multiplex PCR; in TCRdb, only in-frame clones are kept and a portion is missing. V, J and clone size derive from that table, while D and trimming were established from the DNA sequence. The repertoire consists of fewer than 65,000 clones, with 80% to 90% occurring once and the leading ten covering 1.3%.

The sequencing sample was made of peripheral blood. The receptor's source is a woman aged 80 or older with acute or convalescent COVID-19. The genes are TRBV29-1 and TRBJ2-7; D is uncertain. DNA of the CDR3: TGCAGCGCCGAGGCTCCCTCCTACGAGCAGTACTTC. It translates to CSAEAPSYEQYF.